This TCR beta chain was identified during a study of Ad26.COV2.S vaccination and SARS-CoV-2 variants. Treatment: 19 received Ad26.COV2.S at low or high dose, single or two shots; about 5 received placebo; per-sample allocation not given. The study sampled participants on day 63 after the first vaccine or placebo injection. Measured with immunoSEQ multiplex PCR; TCRdb has only the in-frame clones, and not every one. The sample shows 430,000 or so clones, 89% of them seen only once. Comment on this clone: Other DNA sequences of this sample code for an identical CDR3.

CDR3 length equals 13 residues. V was clipped by 4 bases and J by 2 bases, with 8 bases between them. Germline CDR1 MGHRA, CDR2 YSYEKL. The material sequenced was peripheral blood, taken in a trial of Ad26.COV2.S vaccine versus placebo. The clonotype was recovered from a person between 18 and 60 years old who received the Ad26.COV2.S COVID-19 vaccine or a placebo. The chain couples TRBV4-1 to TRBJ2-5; D ambiguous. CDR3 region: CASSRGPQETQYF. The CDR3 DNA is TGCGCCAGCAGCCGCGGTCCGCAAGAGACCCAGTACTTC.